A selection of T cell receptor beta chains follows, all from one sample in a study of spatial heterogeneity in lung cancer. TCRdb reprocessed the 5' RACE reads via MiXCR and lists one record per CDR3 protein. The sample lists around 11,000 distinct CDR3 sequences, 3.7% occurring once. This specimen consisted of PBMCs, obtained at surgery. Every receptor here comes from a female donor with early-stage non-small cell lung cancer. Both conserved end residues are part of each CDR3. The D gene is left open where the match is weak. Clone size is given for some rows only: seen once, a few or many times, or a class if the clone is expanded.

clone size	V gene	J gene	D gene	CDR3 protein	CDR3 DNA
once	TRBV6-1	TRBJ2-7	TRBD2	CASSARGGTYEQYF	TGTGCCAGCAGTGCCCGGGGAGGGACCTACGAGCAGTACTTC
many	TRBV12-5	TRBJ1-1	-	CASGLVLSGNTEAFF	TGTGCTAGTGGTTTGGTACTGTCGGGGAACACTGAAGCTTTCTTT
medium-sized	TRBV29-1	TRBJ1-5	-	CSVAGTGGQPQHF	TGCAGCGTTGCAGGGACGGGAGGGCAGCCCCAGCATTTT
many	TRBV7-2	TRBJ1-3	-	CASSLGQGLSGNTIYF	TGTGCCAGCAGCTTAGGTCAGGGCCTATCTGGAAACACCATATATTTT
-	TRBV20-1	TRBJ2-7	-	CSARASDRFIYSYEQYF	TGCAGTGCTCGGGCTAGCGACCGATTTATTTACTCCTACGAGCAGTACTTC
many	TRBV28	TRBJ1-4	-	CASSTSSRVLSEKLFF	TGTGCCAGCAGTACATCATCCAGGGTGCTTAGTGAAAAACTGTTTTTT
many	TRBV28	TRBJ2-7	TRBD2	CASSPWRERSYEQYF	TGTGCCAGCAGTCCGTGGCGGGAGAGAAGCTACGAGCAGTACTTC
many	TRBV7-3	TRBJ1-1	TRBD1	CASSKGAMNTEAFF	TGTGCCAGCAGCAAGGGGGCCATGAACACTGAAGCTTTCTTT
many	TRBV6-5	TRBJ2-3	-	CASSRQGYADTQYF	TGTGCCAGCAGTCGTCAGGGGTACGCAGATACGCAGTATTTT
many	TRBV20-1	TRBJ2-3	TRBD1	CSARRTGVQFTDTQYF	TGCAGTGCTAGACGGACAGGGGTCCAATTCACAGATACGCAGTATTTT
many	TRBV15	TRBJ2-5	-	CATSGGPRETQYF	TGTGCCACCAGTGGTGGGCCTAGAGAGACCCAGTACTTC
many	TRBV7-3	TRBJ2-2	-	CASSPGQNTGELFF	TGTGCCAGCAGCCCTGGACAGAACACCGGGGAGCTGTTTTTT
many	TRBV2	TRBJ2-5	-	CASSEGPKGTQYF	TGTGCCAGCAGTGAGGGACCTAAGGGGACCCAGTACTTC
few	TRBV6-2/TRBV6-3	TRBJ2-7	TRBD1	CASSSVGQGADEQYF	TGTGCCAGCAGTTCCGTGGGACAGGGGGCCGACGAGCAGTACTTC
many	TRBV7-9	TRBJ2-3	-	CASSAGAAGRGTDTQYF	TGTGCCAGCAGTGCAGGGGCGGCTGGACGGGGCACAGATACGCAGTATTTT
many	TRBV20-1	TRBJ2-5	-	CSAREERPSGTQYF	TGCAGTGCTAGAGAAGAAAGGCCTTCGGGGACCCAGTACTTC
many	TRBV14	TRBJ1-3	-	CASSQESVGTPGGGNTIYF	TGTGCCAGCAGCCAAGAATCGGTCGGGACTCCCGGAGGTGGAAACACCATATATTTT
many	TRBV7-7	TRBJ2-7	-	CASSLGTSDEQYF	TGTGCCAGCAGCTTAGGGACTTCCGACGAGCAGTACTTC
many	TRBV27	TRBJ1-3	-	CASSPGSPAESGNTIYF	TGTGCCAGCAGTCCCGGTTCTCCTGCTGAGTCTGGAAACACCATATATTTT
many	TRBV23-1	TRBJ2-5	-	CASSPRTARTQETQYF	TGCGCCAGCAGTCCTAGAACCGCCCGCACCCAAGAGACCCAGTACTTC
many	TRBV28	TRBJ2-6	-	CASTNQGGSNVLTF	TGTGCCAGCACCAATCAGGGGGGGTCCAACGTCCTGACTTTC
many	TRBV6-1	TRBJ1-4	TRBD1	CASSETVRGNEKLFF	TGTGCCAGCAGTGAGACAGTCAGGGGGAATGAAAAACTGTTTTTT
many	TRBV12-3/TRBV12-4	TRBJ2-3	-	CASSFDGTTDTQYF	TGTGCCAGCAGTTTTGACGGAACCACAGATACGCAGTATTTT
few	TRBV20-1	TRBJ2-1	-	CSARDWASSYNEQFF	TGCAGTGCTAGAGACTGGGCGAGCTCCTACAATGAGCAGTTCTTC
many	TRBV5-4	TRBJ1-4	-	CASSLGQRNEKLFF	TGTGCCAGCAGCTTGGGGCAGCGTAATGAAAAACTGTTTTTT
-	TRBV7-9	TRBJ2-1	TRBD1	CASSFDRVGEQFF	TGTGCCAGCAGCTTCGACAGGGTCGGTGAGCAGTTCTTC
many	TRBV4-1	TRBJ2-5	TRBD2	CASSPGLAGEETQYF	TGCGCCAGCAGCCCTGGACTAGCGGGGGAAGAGACCCAGTACTTC
many	TRBV2	TRBJ2-2	TRBD1	CASRGTGATGELFF	TGTGCCAGCAGGGGGACAGGGGCAACCGGGGAGCTGTTTTTT
-	TRBV28	TRBJ2-5	-	CASSRRTTQYF	TGTGCCAGCAGCCGCCGGACTACCCAGTACTTC
many	TRBV5-4	TRBJ1-1	-	CASSLGENTEAFF	TGTGCCAGCAGCTTGGGCGAGAACACTGAAGCTTTCTTT
few	TRBV25-1	TRBJ2-5	TRBD1	CASSRPGQGGPETQYF	TGTGCCAGCAGTCGGCCGGGACAGGGGGGACCAGAGACCCAGTACTTC
-	TRBV27	TRBJ2-3	TRBD2	CASSFTSGSWKDTQYF	TGTGCCAGCAGTTTTACTAGCGGGAGTTGGAAAGATACGCAGTATTTT